Here is one TCR beta chain with its context. The antigen it binds to is not known. It has no much larger one-base neighbor in the sample; base qualities were not kept. The donors were healthy, HIV-negative adults with no recently reported acute infections or vaccinations. All donors were Caucasian adults living in Nashville, Tennessee, USA. CD4+ T cells were enriched by magnetic negative selection; naive cells were then positively selected on CD45RA, and the negative fraction formed the memory subset. After blood collection by leukapheresis, PBMCs were isolated using Ficoll-Histopaque density gradient centrifugation and then cryopreserved in the vapor phase of liquid nitrogen. Analytical flow cytometry was used to check the purity and quantity of every magnetically sorted T cell population. Genomic DNA was isolated from every sorted fraction and measured by UV absorbance on a Nanodrop 2000c. This entry comes from a study of shared clonotypes between healthy human individuals (dated by TCRdb to about 2020). About the study as a whole: Two women and a few men aged 18 to 49 years were included in the cohort. For each donor, three plates each were used for CD4 naive and CD4 memory, two plates were used for CD8 naive, and one plate was used for CD8 memory. To estimate repertoire size and how much clonotype sharing occurs between individuals, the study deeply sequenced the blood TCR repertoires of roughly 5 healthy adults. Libraries were prepared and TCR repertoires were sequenced by different laboratories using diverse techniques, in order to increase sequencing depth and limit assay-specific biases. Per donor, leukapheresis produced somewhere between about 0.9 and 9.5 billion PBMCs.

According to the germline V gene, CDR1 reads SNHLY and CDR2 reads FYNNEI. The junction shows trimming of 6 bases on V and 3 bases on J, plus 6 bases between the germline ends. The CDR3 contains 11 residues, cysteine and phenylalanine counted. Just CDR3 DNA is preserved here, 33 bases in frame from base 1. Study-wide findings and limitations: Compared with non-shared clonotypes, clonotypes shared by all four sorted-subset donors had higher generation probabilities. Sampling was restricted to blood, and TCR repertoires in tissues likely differ from the TCR repertoires found in blood. When a handful of donors were compared, the shared fraction of clonotypes was roughly 5% for naive CD4, roughly 3.3% for naive CD8, more than 2% for memory CD4, and about 0.36% for memory CD8. Rarefaction of sorted-subset datasets indicated incomplete sequencing despite the large sequencing depth. Because the study included a small number of donors, the genetic and exposure-history diversity represented was limited. Based on pairwise subsampling, the degree of clonotype sharing among donors was expected to be affected by sequencing depth. Larger estimated clonotype richness was generally found for naive subsets than for memory subsets.

TCR CDR3 regions were amplified from genomic DNA by multiplex PCR using the deep immunoSEQ assay. Extracted genomic DNA from each cell subset was distributed evenly across all wells of several immunoSEQ 96-well plates, and each plate was treated as a replicate. For sorted subsets, each replicate PCR was loaded with around 220 ng genomic DNA, equivalent to 25,000 to 30,000 T cell genomes. Purified libraries were measured with a Qubit 3.0 fluorometer, size-checked on a Bioanalyzer 2100, and measured again with the KAPA Library Quantification kit. Every immunoSEQ 96-well plate was sequenced on a dedicated single-read 150-cycle Illumina NextSeq 550 flow cell. The authors' analysis ran thus. Because the immunoSEQ output included only junctional sequences and no quality scores, the filtering could not be the same as the filtering used for full-length reads. Sequences were annotated with PyIR, a Python wrapper for IgBLAST v1.9, using IMGT germline references to assign V/J genes and CDR3. Any read was removed if the V/J assignment was weak (E-value above 1e-6), the CDR3 was missing, or the read contained stop codons, out-of-frame junctions, or ambiguous translated residues. V3J clonotypes were defined as sequences sharing an identical inferred V gene, J gene, and CDR3 amino acid sequence. Percentage overlap between repertoires was computed as shared unique clonotypes divided by the size of the smaller repertoire. Richness of each repertoire was evaluated using RTK rarefaction, the Chao1 estimator, and Recon v2.1 estimates of unobserved clonotypes. OLGA was used to compute generation probabilities for all TCRbeta clonotypes that the gDNA method yielded from a handful of donors. TCRdb provides this immuneACCESS table in a form limited to in-frame rearrangements. Some clones are lacking; in checked studies, under half of them reflect an unresolved V gene, and why the rest are absent is not known. V and J calls and clone size are as listed in that table; D and trimming were resolved from the DNA. This sample has about 2.5 million clones in its table, and 80% to 95% of those were observed once. Of the sample, approximately 0.4% is held by the ten largest clones.

Sequenced input: naive CD4+ T cells from PBMCs. This specimen's cell subset or site label, interpreted: CD45RA+ positively selected. The chain employs TRBV2 and TRBJ2-7; the D gene is unclear. This clonotype originated in a man aged 18 to 35 in good health. Some clones in this sample may be carry-over from other donors' samples. The DNA reads TGTGCCAGCAGACCGTTCTACGAGCAGTACTTC. The translation is CASRPFYEQYF.